The entry that follows covers one TCR beta chain sequence. Per the original data handling: Reference gene primer amplification yielded estimated nucleated cell counts. Produced via immunoSEQ multiplex PCR; TCRdb's table is partial and in-frame only. V, J and clone size were drawn from that table, and D and trimming were deduced from the DNA. The sample lists around 140,000 clones, roughly 84% occurring once. Germline CDR1 reads LNHDA; CDR2 reads SQIVND (reference sequence). The CDR3 runs to 14 residues. V dropped 4 bases and J dropped 4; count of bases not matched to a gene: 4. The sample belongs to a study of blood T cell repertoires in COVID-19. Background on the study: The United States, Italy and Spain were the sources of the acute and convalescent COVID-19 samples. PBMCs, B-cell-depleted T cells, or T cells provided the cDNA or gDNA that made up the material.

This receptor was taken from a man aged 55 to 70 with active or convalescent COVID-19. Sample: peripheral blood. The rearrangement joins TRBV19 to TRBJ1-2; the match to TRBD1 covers 9 bases. The CDR3 DNA is TGTGCCAGTAGTAATTACAGGGGGCCCTATGGCTACACCTTC. Translated: CASSNYRGPYGYTF.